These 22 T cell receptor beta chains originate from one sample sequenced in a study of tumor-infiltrating lymphocytes in primary liver carcinoma. Unsorted whole blood yielded blood RNA, and germline DNA was extracted as well. Production of TCR beta cDNA used 400 to 650 ng total RNA together with a constant-region primer. For TCR beta, libraries were produced by three nested multiplex PCR rounds using slightly modified ARM-PCR. In the first two PCR rounds, TRBV1-TRBV30 forward primers were paired with a C-beta reverse primer, and each round lasted approximately 10 cycles. Via MiXCR, TCRdb re-called the multiplex PCR reads, giving one row per CDR3 protein. Counted here are 330,000 or so distinct CDR3 sequences, 65% occurring once; the ten biggest clones make up about 6.5%. The sequenced sample consisted of peripheral blood. All receptors come from a middle-aged man with primary liver carcinoma and hepatitis B virus infection.

The chain combines TRBV11-2 with TRBJ1-1; the D is unclear. The CDR3 contains 14 residues. Germline V lookup: CDR1 SGHAT, CDR2 FQNNGV. The V end was cut by 3 bases, the J end by 7 bases, with 15 bases between. The CDR3 protein is CASSFSCVGSEAFF. The DNA of the CDR3 is TGTGCCAGCAGCTTTTCCTGCGTAGGCAGTGAAGCTTTCTTT.

Concerning this clonotype itself: Sequence at one end of the junction differs from germline and may be a read error. This sequence joins TRBV11-2 and TRBJ2-3, with TRBD2 identical over 13 bases. CDR1 and CDR2 from the germline V gene are SGHAT and FQNNGV. The CDR3 length is 17 residues. The CDR3 spells CASSRCRTSGSTDTRYF. The CDR3, as DNA: TGTGCCAGCAGCAGATGCCGGACTAGCGGGAGCACAGATACGCGGTATTTT.

This clonotype was found a few times. The chain carries TRBV6-2 or TRBV6-3 and TRBJ1-6; 8 bases are a match to TRBD1. Germline V CDR1 and CDR2: MNHEY, SVGEGT. The CDR3 has 14 residues. With 7 bases clipped from V and 7 bases from J, the junction kept 6 bases outside the gene matches. CDR3 coding DNA: TGTGCCAGCACCCCCCGGGACAGGAATTCACCCCTCCACTTT. Protein product: CASTPRDRNSPLHF.

With respect to this clonotype: Germline is not matched at one junction end, which may reflect a read error. The gene calls are TRBV11-2 and TRBJ2-5; weak D call: TRBD1 (6 bases). The germline CDR1 and CDR2 sequences are SGHAT and FQNNGV. This CDR3 region has 12 residues. CDR3 coding DNA: TGTGCTAACAGCCCGACAGGAGAGACGCAGTACTTC. It codes for CANSPTGETQYF.

Worth noting for this clonotype: A junction boundary mismatches the germline segment, possibly from a read error. The gene calls are TRBV11-2 and TRBJ2-3; D call uncertain. Germline V gene data show CDR1 as SGHAT and CDR2 as FQNNGV. This CDR3 comprises 12 residues. The CDR3 is CTSSLSTETQYF. The CDR3 DNA follows: TGTACCAGCAGCTTGAGCACAGAAACGCAGTATTTT.

This rearrangement joins TRBV6-5 to TRBJ2-2; perhaps TRBD2 as D (5 bases). Germline CDR1 MNHEY, CDR2 SVGAGI. The CDR3 loop spans 17 amino acids. V lost 0 bases, J lost 5 bases, and 16 bases lay in between. CDR3 in amino acids: CASSYSLGWRNTGELFF. The CDR3 coding sequence is TGTGCCAGCAGTTACTCATTGGGCTGGAGGAATACCGGGGAGCTGTTTTTT.

Comment on this clonotype: This could be a read error, since a much larger clone is one nucleotide away. V is TRBV6-5 and J is TRBJ2-2; possibly TRBD2 for D (6 bases). This CDR3 spans 15 amino acids. The germline gives CDR1 MNHEY, CDR2 SVGAGI. CDR3 sequence reads: CASSYRDLNTGEPFF. The CDR3 DNA sequence: TGTGCCAGCAGTTACAGGGACTTGAACACCGGGGAGCCGTTTTTT.

Of note for this clonotype: A much larger clone differs from this one at a single base, so this may be a read error. CDR3 amino acids: CASIHGTNTEAFF. The CDR3 bases are TGTGCCAGCATACATGGGACGAACACTGAAGCTTTCTTT. This chain connects TRBV6-6 to TRBJ1-1; D is perhaps TRBD1 (5 bases). Germline V gives CDR1 MNHNY, CDR2 SVGAGI (reference sequence). The CDR3 is 13 amino acids. V lost 7 bases and J 1 base, leaving 10 bases between the germline ends.

This sequence joins TRBV5-1 and TRBJ2-7; 10 nucleotides agree with TRBD2. V lost 2 bases to trimming and J lost 2 bases; unmatched junction nucleotides: 4. The CDR3 loop spans 15 amino acids. Germline CDR1 and CDR2: SGHRS and YFSETQ. The CDR3 bases are TGCGCCAGCAGCTTAACTAGCGGGAACACCTACGAGCAGTACTTC. Its translation is CASSLTSGNTYEQYF.

This clonotype was seen ten or more times. The rearrangement joins TRBV11-2 to TRBJ2-7; D possibly corresponds to TRBD2 (5 bases). Between the trimmed V and J ends, which lost 4 bases and 3 bases, there was a span of 16 bases. The CDR3 has 15 amino acids. Germline V lookup: CDR1 SGHAT, CDR2 FQNNGV. The CDR3 DNA follows: TGTGCCAGCAGCTCGAGGGCCAGGAAGGGCTACGAGCAGTACTTC. Translating gives CASSSRARKGYEQYF.

Turning to this clonotype: At one of its ends the junction is not consistent with the germline gene, which may arise from a read error. This chain connects TRBV6-1 to TRBJ2-7, with 8 nucleotides matching TRBD2. The germline gives CDR1 MNHNS, CDR2 SASEGT. The CDR3 covers 15 residues. The CDR3 is CAGSRGASGGLEQYF. CDR3 sequence (DNA): TGTGCCGGCAGCAGGGGCGCAAGCGGGGGACTGGAGCAGTACTTC.

Points on this clonotype: The junction differs from germline at one of its ends, possibly a read error. V usage is TRBV11-2 and J usage is TRBJ2-6, with 8 bases identical to TRBD1. In germline, CDR1 is SGHAT, CDR2 FQNNGV. The CDR3 totals 18 residues. CDR3 sequence (DNA): TGTGCCAGCAGTCTATGTGGGACAGGTATCTCTAGGGCCAACGTCCTGACTTTC. Its protein product is CASSLCGTGISRANVLTF.

This clonotype has just a few counts. CDR3 sequence (DNA): TGTGCCGGCCGCGGGAGTGTGGGTGAGCAGTTCTTC. This sequence encodes CAGRGSVGEQFF. This rearrangement joins TRBV30 to TRBJ2-1; 7 nucleotides align to TRBD2. Germline-derived CDR1 and CDR2 are GTSNPN and SVGIG (reference sequence). The CDR3 extends over 12 amino acids. V gave up 8 bases and J gave up 9 bases; unmatched junction bases: 10.

As regards this clonotype: This sequence may be a read error, since a much larger clone differs from it by one base. This chain uses TRBV12-3 or TRBV12-4 with TRBJ1-5; unclear D gene. This CDR3 comprises 14 residues. The CDR3 coding sequence is TGTGCCAGCAGTCCCGATCCTAGCAATCAGCCCCAGCGTTTT. Translation: CASSPDPSNQPQRF.

In the case of this clonotype: A much larger clone differs by one base, so this may be a read error. The genes are TRBV12-3 or TRBV12-4 and TRBJ2-2; TRBD2 aligns across 8 bases. Unmatched junction bases numbered 3, after V lost 6 bases and J lost 0 bases. The CDR3 is 15 amino acids. CDR3 sequence (DNA): TGTGCCAGCAGCCCGGGACTAGCGAACACCGGGGAGCTGTTTTTT. It translates to CASSPGLANTGELFF.

As concerns this clonotype: Being one base from a much bigger clone, this may be a read error. This sequence joins TRBV6-1 and TRBJ2-1; perhaps TRBD2 as D (5 bases). The CDR3 covers 15 residues. CDR1 is MNHNS, CDR2 SASEGT, per germline. CDR3: CASSADGNSYNEHFF. DNA for the CDR3: TGTGCCAGCAGTGCAGACGGGAACTCCTACAATGAGCACTTCTTC.

This clonotype was detected ten times or more. The V and J genes are TRBV6-5 and TRBJ2-7; 9 bases line up with TRBD2. This CDR3 contains 15 residues. Unmatched junction bases numbered 0, after V lost 0 bases and J lost 0 bases. Per germline, CDR1 MNHEY and CDR2 SVGAGI. CDR3 DNA: TGTGCCAGCAGTTACTCGACTAGCGGCTCCTACGAGCAGTACTTC. Residues: CASSYSTSGSYEQYF.

This clonotype was observed a single time. This may be a read error, as it is one base from a much larger clone. J is TRBJ2-7 and V is TRBV4-1, with TRBD2 identical over 8 bases. V lost 4 bases and J lost 0; bases outside the gene matches: 23. CDR3 size: 21 residues. Germline values: CDR1 MGHRA, CDR2 YSYEKL. CDR3 region: CASSPKSNPGLEARSSYEQYF. The CDR3 nucleotides are TGCGCCAGCAGCCCAAAAAGCAACCCGGGACTAGAGGCAAGGAGCTCCTACGAGCAGTACTTC.

This clonotype was counted ten times or more. The chain has TRBV12-3 or TRBV12-4 and TRBJ2-5; D not resolved. V lost 1 base, J lost 3 bases, and 9 bases lay in between. CDR3 length: 14 residues. CDR3 loop: CASSLGLGEETQYF. Written as DNA, the CDR3 is TGTGCCAGCAGTTTAGGGCTAGGAGAAGAGACCCAGTACTTC.

This chain uses TRBV6-1 with TRBJ1-1, with no clear D. CDR3 length: 12 residues. Germline CDR1 and CDR2: MNHNS and SASEGT. V shed 3 bases and J shed 9 bases, with 11 bases lying between them. The CDR3 nucleotides read TGTGCCAGCAGTGACCCCAGCCGCCAAGCTTTCTTT. Its translation: CASSDPSRQAFF.

Remarks on this clonotype: This clone may be a read error of a much larger clone one base away. The V call is TRBV29-1, the J call TRBJ1-2; 8 bases match TRBD1. The V gene's germline CDR1 is SQVTM and CDR2 ANQGSEA. The CDR3 totals 11 residues. V shed 6 bases and J 6 bases; nucleotides not matched to a gene: 3. CDR3 loop: CSVDRAHGYTF. As DNA, the CDR3 is TGCAGCGTGGACAGGGCTCATGGCTACACCTTC.

The chain employs TRBV5-1 and TRBJ1-5; D not certain. The CDR3 runs 15 residues. Per germline, CDR1 SGHRS and CDR2 YFSETQ. V lost 0 bases and J 3 bases, leaving 10 bases between the germline ends. In DNA, the CDR3 is TGCGCCAGCAGCTTGGACAGTTATAACAATCAGCCCCAGCATTTT. It is translated as CASSLDSYNNQPQHF.